This paragraph reports one T cell receptor beta chain. The antigen is not known. TCR alpha and TCR beta cDNA libraries carrying sample barcodes and UMIs came from 5'RACE with constant-segment primers. TCRdb processed the 5' RACE reads anew with MiXCR; each CDR3 protein has one entry. The sample shows tens of thousands of distinct CDR3 sequences, more than 9% of them seen only once. These data are taken from a study of T-cell memory formation after mild COVID-19. General study results and limits: The study found contracting CD4+ clones mainly in CM and EM and contracting CD8+ clones in EMRA.

Germline loops: CDR1 SGHAT, CDR2 FQNNGV. This CDR3 has 15 residues. The V gene lost 5 bases and the J gene lost 1 base, with 14 bases spanning the gap. Sequencing was performed on PBMCs or a T cell subset sorted from them (not recorded which). This TCR derives from a man aged 18 to 30 who had mild COVID-19 (a few samples of this study predate the infection). Cell type and time point are not known. The gene calls are TRBV11-2 and TRBJ1-2; tentative D call: TRBD1 (6 bases). CDR3 in DNA: TGTGCCAGCAGCCCAGGGGCGACCCTTAACTATGGCTACACCTTC. Its protein product is CASSPGATLNYGYTF. Looking up the rest from reference TRBV11-2 and TRBJ1-2 gives the full variable domain: EAGVAQSPRYKIIEKRQSVAFWCNPISGHATLYWYQQILGQGPKLLIQFQNNGVVDDSQLPKDRFSAERLKGVDSTLKIQPAKLEDSAVYLCASSPGATLNYGYTFGSGTRLTVV.